Shown below are 30 T cell receptor beta chains from a single sample sequenced in a study of response to subunit inactivated influenza vaccine. TCRdb analysed the RT-PCR reads with MiXCR anew, one entry per CDR3 protein. The profile shows about 830,000 distinct CDR3 sequences, approximately 18% of them singletons. Sample: PBMCs from blood, taken around 5 days after vaccination. Source of these receptors: a man over 45 who received an inactivated influenza vaccine.

This clonotype was detected a few times. CDR3 DNA sequence: TGTGCCAGCAGGGCAGGGGCTCTAGACGAGCAGTACTTC. Translation: CASRAGALDEQYF. V gene TRBV12-3 or TRBV12-4 combines with J gene TRBJ2-7, with a tentative D call TRBD1 (6 bases). The CDR3 has 13 residues. The germline V and J ends were trimmed by 6 bases and 5 bases, with 14 bases remaining between them.

The J gene is TRBJ2-7, the V gene TRBV7-2, with D perhaps given as TRBD1 or TRBD2 (7 bases each). V was shortened by 5 bases and J by 5 bases, with 13 bases between the two germline ends. This CDR3 is 13 amino acids long. Germline loops: CDR1 SGHTA, CDR2 FQGNSA. CDR3 in DNA: TGTGCCAGCAGCACCAGGGGGGGCAACGAGCAGTACTTC. The encoded protein is CASSTRGGNEQYF.

The chain is built from TRBV7-2 and TRBJ1-2; D call uncertain. The germline CDR1 and CDR2 sequences are SGHTA and FQGNSA. Trimming pared 6 bases from V and 1 base from J, leaving 9 bases between. This CDR3 is 13 amino acids long. The CDR3 nucleotides read TGTGCCAGCAGGATGAAGCTTAACTATGGCTACACCTTC. This gives the protein CASRMKLNYGYTF.

There are a few counts of this clonotype. The chain uses TRBV6-2 or TRBV6-3 and TRBJ1-5; D not resolved. Germline CDR1 is MNHEY and CDR2 is SVGEGT. V gave up 7 bases and J gave up 0 bases, with 13 bases separating them. The CDR3 loop spans 15 amino acids. CDR3 bases: TGTGCCAGCAATAGAGGGAGATATAGCAATCAGCCCCAGCATTTT. Its translation is CASNRGRYSNQPQHF.

The V call is TRBV20-1, the J call TRBJ1-5; unclear D gene. This CDR3 has 12 residues. V shed 3 bases and J shed 6 bases, with 9 bases lying between them. CDR1 and CDR2 (germline): DFQATT, SNEGSKA (reference sequence). In nucleotides, the CDR3 is TGCAGTGCTAGTGCGGGGAGTCAGCCCCAGCATTTT. It specifies CSASAGSQPQHF.

The chain combines TRBV5-1 with TRBJ2-7, with TRBD2 identical over 9 bases. CDR1 is SGHRS, CDR2 YFSETQ, per germline. CDR3 length: 15 residues. The J segment lost 2 bases and the V segment lost 4 bases, leaving 7 bases of the junction unmatched. The CDR3 is CASSGISGRPYEQYF. CDR3 DNA: TGCGCCAGCAGCGGGATAAGCGGGAGGCCCTACGAGCAGTACTTC.

This clonotype was seen at least ten times. The chain carries TRBV12-3 or TRBV12-4 and TRBJ2-5; the D gene is possibly TRBD2 (5 bases). With 3 bases removed from V and 5 bases from J, the gap between germline ends came to 19 bases. The CDR3 is 16 residues long. CDR3 loop: CASSFASGNIGETQYF. The CDR3 DNA reads TGTGCCAGCAGTTTCGCGTCGGGGAATATCGGGGAGACCCAGTACTTC.

V usage is TRBV5-1 and J usage is TRBJ1-6; tentatively, D is TRBD1 (5 bases). Germline V gene sequence: CDR1 SGHRS, CDR2 YFSETQ. The V end lost 5 bases, the J end lost 7 bases, and 13 bases lay between the germline ends. The CDR3 has 14 residues. CDR3 DNA: TGCGCCAGCAGTTCATCAGGGTACAATTCACCCCTCCACTTT. Amino acids: CASSSSGYNSPLHF.

This clonotype was seen only a few times. The chain employs TRBV6-5 and TRBJ1-5; TRBD1 matches at 8 bases. The CDR3 consists of 15 residues. Germline V gene data show CDR1 as MNHEY and CDR2 as SVGAGI. V shed 0 bases and J 4 bases; nucleotides not matched to a gene: 2. CDR3 sequence reads: CASSYSYRGNQPQHF. For the CDR3, the DNA is TGTGCCAGCAGTTACTCATACAGGGGGAATCAGCCCCAGCATTTT.

This clonotype was counted between two and nine times. The CDR3 nucleotides are TGTGCCAGCAGCTTAGGAGGGCTAGCGGGAGTCTACGAGCAGTACTTC. Protein sequence: CASSLGGLAGVYEQYF. The rearrangement joins TRBV11-2 to TRBJ2-7; 10 bases map to TRBD2. The CDR3 is 16 residues long. The ends lost 1 base at V and 3 bases at J; junction bases unmatched: 6. The germline CDR1 and CDR2 sequences are SGHAT and FQNNGV.

The chain links TRBV6-5 to TRBJ1-1, with 7 bases matching TRBD1. The V and J ends lost 4 bases and 1 base, in that order; junction bases with no gene match: 6. CDR1 and CDR2 from the germline V gene are MNHEY and SVGAGI. The CDR3 contains 15 residues. The CDR3 region is CASSSEHRGNTEAFF. The CDR3 DNA sequence: TGTGCCAGCAGTTCGGAACACAGGGGGAACACTGAAGCTTTCTTT.

The table lists this clonotype with a few counts. V and J are TRBV4-3 and TRBJ2-7; 10 nucleotides line up with TRBD2. CDR1 LGHNA and CDR2 YSLEER come from the germline V gene. The CDR3 totals 17 residues. Trimming at V came to 0 bases and at J to 0 bases, leaving 5 bases not matched to a gene. CDR3 in DNA: TGCGCCAGCAGCCAAGATCCCACTAGCGGGATCTCCTACGAGCAGTACTTC. Protein product: CASSQDPTSGISYEQYF.

This rearrangement joins TRBV20-1 to TRBJ2-3; D unclear. The V gene lost 5 bases and the J gene lost 4 bases, with 13 bases spanning the gap. Germline V gene lookup returns CDR1 DFQATT and CDR2 SNEGSKA (reference sequence). CDR3 size: 13 residues. DNA of the CDR3: TGCAGTGCTCTCGGTGCTGGGCCAGATACGCAGTATTTT. Translating it yields CSALGAGPDTQYF.

The CDR3 is CASSQDNLVGGFENIQYF. As DNA, the CDR3 is TGTGCCAGCAGCCAAGATAATCTTGTTGGAGGGTTTGAAAACATTCAGTACTTC. The rearrangement links TRBV14 to TRBJ2-4; tentative D call: TRBD2 (6 bases). The V gene's germline CDR1 is SGHDN and CDR2 FVKESK. CDR3 length: 18 amino acids. The germline V and J ends were trimmed by 0 bases and 5 bases, with 20 bases remaining between them.

This clonotype was observed many times. This chain joins TRBV10-3 and TRBJ2-3; 7 bases are shared with TRBD1. Germline V gene sequence: CDR1 ENHRY, CDR2 SYGVKD. This CDR3 has 15 residues. V trimming: 7 bases; J trimming: 1 base; junction bases outside the gene matches: 8. CDR3 bases: TGTGCCATCACCGCGACAGGGATAGGCACAGATACGCAGTATTTT. It encodes CAITATGIGTDTQYF.

This sequence joins TRBV20-1 and TRBJ1-1; 7 nucleotides match TRBD1. J gave up 5 bases and V 2 bases, and 5 bases lay outside the gene matches. This CDR3 has 13 amino acids. CDR1 is DFQATT, CDR2 SNEGSKA, per germline (reference sequence). CDR3 in DNA: TGCAGTGCTAGAACAGGGGTTTATACTGAAGCTTTCTTT. Protein: CSARTGVYTEAFF.

This clonotype was observed many times. The genes are TRBV29-1 and TRBJ2-3, with 7 nucleotides matching TRBD1. Germline V gene lookup returns CDR1 SQVTM and CDR2 ANQGSEA. The CDR3 has 16 residues. V lost 0 bases, J lost 1 base, and 7 bases stayed unmatched. Here the CDR3 reads CSVEDGTESGTDTQYF. DNA for the CDR3: TGCAGCGTTGAAGACGGGACAGAGTCGGGCACAGATACGCAGTATTTT.

This clonotype was detected a few times. V usage is TRBV27 and J usage is TRBJ1-5; 7 nucleotides agree with TRBD1. Germline trimming cut 6 bases from V and 3 bases from J; bases unmatched to any gene: 11. This CDR3 comprises 16 residues. Germline values: CDR1 MNHEY, CDR2 SMNVEV (reference sequence). CDR3 region: CASRKTGTAHNQPQHF. CDR3 nucleotide sequence: TGTGCCAGCAGAAAGACTGGGACAGCACACAATCAGCCCCAGCATTTT.

This rearrangement joins TRBV2 to TRBJ2-1, with D possibly being TRBD2 (5 bases). V lost 4 bases and J 2 bases, leaving 9 bases between the germline ends. Germline CDR1 is SNHLY and CDR2 is FYNNEI. The CDR3 runs to 14 residues. The CDR3 DNA is TGTGCCAGCAGTGTGGCGGGCCCCTACAATGAGCAGTTCTTC. Its protein product is CASSVAGPYNEQFF.

Points on this clonotype: This may stem from a read error, because a much larger clone lies one nucleotide away. This chain uses TRBV12-3 or TRBV12-4 with TRBJ2-1, with D hard to call. The CDR3 covers 16 residues. The CDR3: CASISRVDLGYNEQLF. The CDR3 coding sequence is TGTGCCAGCATCTCTAGGGTGGATTTGGGCTACAATGAGCAGCTCTTC.

The genes are TRBV7-8 and TRBJ1-2; D ambiguous. CDR3 length equals 14 residues. Looked up from germline, CDR1 is SGHVS and CDR2 is FQNEAQ. Trimming shortened V by 2 bases and J by 2 bases, and 9 bases separated the two germline ends. As DNA, the CDR3 is TGTGCCAGCAGCTTAACGAGAACGAACTATGGCTACACCTTC. It is translated as CASSLTRTNYGYTF.

This clonotype was picked up many times. The CDR3 here is CASSRHDSDTQYF. The CDR3 bases are TGTGCCAGCAGCCGACACGACTCAGATACGCAGTATTTT. V usage is TRBV7-7 and J usage is TRBJ2-3; D remains ambiguous. Germline assignment: CDR1 SSHAT and CDR2 FNYEAQ (reference sequence). The CDR3 totals 13 residues. Trimming pared 5 bases from V and 4 bases from J, leaving 10 bases between.

This clonotype has just a few counts. The V gene is TRBV20-1, the J gene TRBJ2-3; 7 nucleotides line up with TRBD2. CDR3 length: 16 residues. Germline lookup yields CDR1 DFQATT and CDR2 SNEGSKA (reference sequence). J lost 0 bases, V lost 5 bases, and 11 bases had no gene match. CDR3 DNA sequence: TGCAGTGCTCGAGCCCAAATTAGCGGGAGCACAGATACGCAGTATTTT. Its translation: CSARAQISGSTDTQYF.

This clonotype was picked up a small number of times. V gene TRBV12-3 or TRBV12-4 combines with J gene TRBJ1-2; 7 nucleotides agree with TRBD1. J was trimmed by 2 bases and V by 6 bases; bases with no gene match: 0. This CDR3 has 12 residues. The CDR3 bases are TGTGCCAGCAGGGGACAGAACTATGGCTACACCTTC. This codes for CASRGQNYGYTF.

The rearrangement uses TRBV20-1 and TRBJ2-7; D uncertain. CDR1 DFQATT and CDR2 SNEGSKA come from the germline V gene (reference sequence). The CDR3 length is 12 residues. V was shortened by 0 bases and J by 5 bases, with 8 bases between the two germline ends. This CDR3 reads CSARDMGHEQYF. Here the CDR3 DNA reads TGCAGTGCTAGAGACATGGGCCACGAGCAGTACTTC.

In DNA, the CDR3 is TGCAGCGTTGAAGTGAGGCTAGCAGTCAATGAGCAGTTCTTC. Protein: CSVEVRLAVNEQFF. The genes are TRBV29-1 and TRBJ2-1; D might be TRBD2 (5 bases). CDR1 and CDR2 (germline): SQVTM, ANQGSEA. The ends were cut back, 1 base at V and 6 bases at J, with 13 bases in the middle. The CDR3 covers 14 residues.

V and J are TRBV7-8 and TRBJ2-5; 8 nucleotides agree with TRBD2. There are 16 residues in the CDR3. Losses at the gene ends were 5 bases for V and 1 base for J; bases not matched to a gene: 9. Germline V gives CDR1 SGHVS, CDR2 FQNEAQ. The CDR3 nucleotides read TGTGCCAGCAGCCGTCGAGGAGCGGGGGCCCAAGAGACCCAGTACTTC. This codes for CASSRRGAGAQETQYF.

This clonotype has just a few counts. The chain has TRBV12-3 or TRBV12-4 and TRBJ2-4; 7 nucleotides line up with TRBD1. V trimming: 6 bases; J trimming: 5 bases; junction bases outside the gene matches: 10. This CDR3 region has 15 residues. For the CDR3, the DNA is TGTGCCAGCAGGTCGACAGGGACCGGTCAAAACATTCAGTACTTC. Protein sequence: CASRSTGTGQNIQYF.

The rearrangement uses TRBV3-1 and TRBJ2-7; TRBD2 might be the D (5 bases). Trimming took off 4 bases at V and 0 bases at J, with 22 bases between the two ends. This CDR3 comprises 18 residues. Per germline, CDR1 LGHDT and CDR2 YNNKEL (reference sequence). CDR3 bases: TGTGCCAGCAGCCCTGGCTGGGAAGTCGGGGTGGCCTCCTACGAGCAGTACTTC. Translation gives CASSPGWEVGVASYEQYF.

This clonotype showed up many times. V and J are TRBV12-3 or TRBV12-4 and TRBJ2-7; D possibly corresponds to TRBD2 (6 bases). V lost 1 base and J 5 bases, leaving 12 bases between the germline ends. This CDR3 is built from 14 residues. The CDR3 here is CASSLGSSVDEQYF. CDR3 in DNA: TGTGCCAGCAGTTTAGGTTCTAGCGTCGACGAGCAGTACTTC.